This entry lists 10 T cell receptor beta chains sequenced from one sample in a study of blood T cells in healthy people across ages. Alongside a J-beta primer mix, a sample-barcoded 5' primer served in a second PCR lasting 7 to 11 cycles. One entry per CDR3 protein results from TCRdb running MiXCR on the 5' RACE reads. The repertoire includes 780,000 or so distinct CDR3 sequences, roughly 50% of them detected once, and under 30% sits in the top ten. Material: blood. Receptor source: a middle-aged man in good health.

The rearrangement links TRBV29-1 to TRBJ2-3; no reliable D call. This CDR3 region has 12 residues. Trimming took 1 base from V and 6 from J, leaving 8 bases between them. Germline V CDR1 and CDR2: SQVTM, ANQGSEA. The CDR3 is CSVEGRLDTQYF. Here the CDR3 DNA reads TGCAGCGTTGAAGGCAGGCTTGATACGCAGTATTTT.

The chain uses TRBV10-3 and TRBJ2-2; the D gene is possibly TRBD1 (6 bases). Trimming stripped 6 bases from V and 2 bases from J, with 13 bases between. The germline gives CDR1 ENHRY, CDR2 SYGVKD. The CDR3 runs 15 residues. This CDR3 is CAIRTVGQNTGELFF. In DNA, the CDR3 is TGTGCCATCAGGACGGTGGGACAAAACACCGGGGAGCTGTTTTTT.

The sample holds many counts of this clonotype. The junction and the germline gene differ at one end; a read error may be behind it. The genes are TRBV12-3 or TRBV12-4 and TRBJ2-5, with 11 positions matching TRBD2. The CDR3 covers 16 residues. CDR3 DNA sequence: TGTGCCAGCAGCTTAGGGCTAGCGGGGGGACAAGAGACCCAGTACTTC. Amino acid sequence: CASSLGLAGGQETQYF.

This clonotype was counted only a few times. The chain is built from TRBV2 and TRBJ2-5; 14 nucleotides match TRBD2. This CDR3 contains 15 residues. The germline CDR1 and CDR2 sequences are SNHLY and FYNNEI. The V gene end was trimmed by 6 bases and the J gene end by 11 bases; junction bases not matched to a gene: 11. The CDR3 loop reads CASRRLAGGFDEQYF. The CDR3 nucleotides are TGTGCCAGCAGAAGACTAGCGGGAGGGTTCGATGAGCAGTACTTC.

The rearrangement links TRBV7-2 to TRBJ2-2; D uncertain. V lost 5 bases and J lost 11, with 12 bases in between. The CDR3 consists of 12 residues. Germline V gene lookup returns CDR1 SGHTA and CDR2 FQGNSA. The CDR3 region is CASSTNLGELFF. In nucleotides, the CDR3 is TGTGCCAGCAGCACCAACCTCGGAGAGCTGTTTTTT.

The chain joins TRBV4-2 to TRBJ1-2; D is undetermined. CDR3 length equals 14 residues. CDR1 is LGHNA, CDR2 YNFKEQ, per germline. Trimming removed 0 bases at V and 8 bases at J, with 13 bases between. The CDR3 spells CASSQDQEVGGYTF. DNA for the CDR3: TGTGCCAGCAGCCAAGATCAGGAGGTTGGAGGCTACACCTTC.

Note on this clonotype: One end of the junction fails to match germline, which may point to a read error. This chain joins TRBV10-3 and TRBJ1-2; the D gene is possibly TRBD1 (5 bases). The CDR3 extends over 13 amino acids. Germline V gene sequence: CDR1 ENHRY, CDR2 SYGVKD. The CDR3 spells CTMGEGQSYGYTF. Written as DNA, the CDR3 is TGTACCATGGGAGAGGGGCAGAGCTATGGCTACACCTTC.

The chain uses TRBV4-3 and TRBJ1-1; D possibly corresponds to TRBD1 (6 bases). Germline-derived CDR1 and CDR2 are LGHNA and YSLEER. Trimming removed 0 bases from V and 0 bases from J, with 14 bases in between. This CDR3 has 17 residues. The CDR3 here is CASSQDWGASMNTEAFF. CDR3 coding DNA: TGCGCCAGCAGCCAAGATTGGGGGGCTTCTATGAACACTGAAGCTTTCTTT.

V is TRBV12-3 or TRBV12-4 and J is TRBJ1-6, with TRBD1 identical over 9 bases. Trimming took 5 bases from V and 10 from J; bases not matched to a gene: 6. The CDR3 is made up of 14 amino acids. In nucleotides, the CDR3 is TGTGCCAGCAGTCTTGGGACAGGGTACTCACCCCTCCACTTT. It specifies CASSLGTGYSPLHF.

This clonotype was seen only a few times. V and J are TRBV12-3 or TRBV12-4 and TRBJ1-1; tentative D call: TRBD1 (6 bases). The V and J ends lost 8 bases and 4 bases respectively, with 11 bases between them. The CDR3 sequence is 12 residues long. The CDR3 here is CASGRGATEAFF. CDR3 DNA: TGTGCCAGCGGTCGGGGGGCCACTGAAGCTTTCTTT.